One sample yielded the 26 T cell receptor beta chains listed below, sequenced in a study of OX40 agonist ivuxolimab in advanced cancers. Clones were sequenced by immunoSEQ multiplex PCR, and TCRdb holds only the in-frame ones, with some missing. The sample lists tens of thousands of clones, around 83% occurring once. The sample in question was CD4+ or CD8+ T cells sorted from blood, obtained in a trial of the OX40 agonist ivuxolimab. The receptors here all came from an adult with an advanced solid tumor such as melanoma, head and neck, liver or kidney cancer.

This rearrangement joins TRBV13 to TRBJ2-4; D might be TRBD1 (6 bases). V lost 5 bases to trimming and J lost 7 bases, with 18 bases between them. CDR1 and CDR2 (germline): PRHDT, FYEKMQ (reference sequence). The length of the CDR3 is 15 residues. CDR3 DNA sequence: TGTGCCAGCAGCGGGGACATCGGGCTGACGAACATTCAGTACTTC. Protein: CASSGDIGLTNIQYF.

The chain employs TRBV29-1 and TRBJ2-3; D is undetermined. CDR1 and CDR2 from the germline V gene are SQVTM and ANQGSEA. The CDR3 loop spans 13 amino acids. Trimming removed 4 bases at V and 1 base at J, with 9 bases between. The CDR3 nucleotides are TGCAGCGTTGCCCTTGGGCGCACAGATACGCAGTATTTT. Protein: CSVALGRTDTQYF.

This clone was counted once. The DNA for the CDR3 is TGTGCCAGCATCCAGACTAGCGGGGGTACAGATACGCAGTATTTT. The encoded protein is CASIQTSGGTDTQYF. This chain links TRBV7-2 with TRBJ2-3; 12 bases map to TRBD2. This CDR3 is built from 15 residues. The J segment lost 3 bases and the V segment lost 7 bases, leaving 5 bases of the junction unmatched. The germline V gene has CDR1 SGHTA and CDR2 FQGNSA.

This rearrangement joins TRBV28 to TRBJ2-5; TRBD1 aligns across 9 bases. The assigned J gene may be wrong: the sequence end matches TRBJ2-7 better. Germline values: CDR1 MDHEN, CDR2 SYDVKM. The CDR3 has 14 amino acids. The DNA for the CDR3 is TGTGCCAGCAGTAAAAGGACAGGGGCCTACGAGCAGTACTTC. Amino acid sequence: CASSKRTGAYEQYF.

The rearrangement uses TRBV10-2 and TRBJ2-1; the match to TRBD2 covers 10 bases. This CDR3 is 15 amino acids long. V was clipped by 6 bases and J by 6 bases; unmatched bases: 8. Germline V gene sequence: CDR1 WSHSY, CDR2 SAAADI. The CDR3 nucleotides read TGCGCCAGCAGGGGCTTAGCGGGAGGTGGCAATGAGCAGTTCTTC. Translation gives CASRGLAGGGNEQFF.

About this clone itself: Other DNA sequences in this sample translate to the same CDR3. CDR3 nucleotide sequence: TGTGCCAGCAGTCCAGGGAACTATGGCTACACCTTC. Translated, it gives CASSPGNYGYTF. V gene TRBV27 combines with J gene TRBJ1-2, with D maybe TRBD1 (5 bases). V lost 5 bases and J 2 bases, leaving 6 bases between the germline ends. From germline, CDR1 is MNHEY and CDR2 SMNVEV (reference sequence). The CDR3 runs to 12 residues.

The chain has TRBV14 and TRBJ2-5, with D unclear. V gave up 2 bases and J gave up 4 bases, with 8 bases separating them. CDR3 length: 13 amino acids. CDR1 and CDR2 (germline): SGHDN, FVKESK. The CDR3 here is CASSQWVRETQYF. The CDR3 DNA reads TGTGCCAGCAGCCAATGGGTTAGAGAGACCCAGTACTTC.

The rearrangement uses TRBV6-5 and TRBJ2-4, with a weak D call TRBD2 (5 bases). The ends were cut back, 5 bases at V and 0 bases at J, with 8 bases in the middle. The CDR3 covers 14 residues. Per the germline V gene, CDR1 is MNHEY and CDR2 is SVGAGI. CDR3 DNA: TGTGCCAGCAGTCAGCGGACAGCCAAAAACATTCAGTACTTC. It specifies CASSQRTAKNIQYF.

This chain uses TRBV11-2 with TRBJ2-7; D possibly corresponds to TRBD1 (5 bases). Trimming took 0 bases from V and 6 from J, leaving 9 bases between them. The CDR3 consists of 13 residues. Germline assignment: CDR1 SGHAT and CDR2 FQNNGV. CDR3 sequence: CASSLEGPGEQYF. In nucleotides, the CDR3 is TGTGCCAGCAGCTTAGAGGGGCCCGGCGAGCAGTACTTC.

This sequence joins TRBV29-1 and TRBJ2-7; D tentatively fits TRBD1 or TRBD2 (5 bases each). The CDR3 loop spans 13 amino acids. V shed 4 bases and J shed 6 bases, with 16 bases lying between them. Germline CDR1 and CDR2: SQVTM and ANQGSEA. CDR3 sequence reads: CSVGMGTGREQYF. The CDR3 DNA reads TGCAGCGTTGGGATGGGGACGGGCCGCGAGCAGTACTTC.

Of note for this clone: One base away lies a much larger clone, so this may be a sequencing read error. The chain couples TRBV6-1 to TRBJ1-6, with D perhaps matching TRBD1 (5 bases). CDR1 and CDR2 (germline): MNHNS, SASEGT. Trimming left V 3 bases short and J 5 bases short, with 5 bases between. CDR3 size: 13 residues. This CDR3 is CASSDRDNSPLHF. The CDR3 bases are TGTGCCAGCAGTGACAGGGATAATTCACCCCTCCACTTT.

The chain has TRBV28 and TRBJ1-5; no clear D. Trimming removed 2 bases at V and 2 bases at J, with 7 bases between. The germline gives CDR1 MDHEN, CDR2 SYDVKM. The CDR3 spans 14 residues. The CDR3 nucleotides read TGTGCCAGCAGTTTACGGCAGGGCAATCAGCCCCAGCATTTT. Its translation is CASSLRQGNQPQHF.

This chain connects TRBV7-6 to TRBJ1-4, with D perhaps matching TRBD1 (5 bases). V was trimmed by 5 bases and J by 8 bases, leaving 18 bases between them. The V gene's germline CDR1 is SGHVS and CDR2 FNYEAQ. The CDR3 has 15 amino acids. CDR3 coding DNA: TGTGCCAGCAGCCTTACAGGCTCCCCTGGGGAAAAACTGTTTTTT. As protein: CASSLTGSPGEKLFF.

The chain uses TRBV7-9 and TRBJ1-4; TRBD1 might be the D (6 bases). CDR3 length equals 15 residues. V dropped 5 bases and J dropped 6 bases, with 16 bases sitting between them. Looked up from germline, CDR1 is SEHNR and CDR2 is FQNEAQ (reference sequence). CDR3 region: CASSENRDNYEKLFF. CDR3 coding DNA: TGTGCCAGCAGCGAAAACCGGGACAACTATGAAAAACTGTTTTTT. Together with reference TRBV7-9 and TRBJ1-4, the CDR3 gives the full variable domain: DTGVSQNPRHKITKRGQNVTFRCDPISEHNRLYWYRQTLGQGPEFLTYFQNEAQLEKSRLLSDRFSAERPKGSFSTLEIQRTEQGDSAMYLCASSENRDNYEKLFFGSGTQLSVL.

The V and J genes are TRBV7-9 and TRBJ1-1, with a weak D call TRBD1 (6 bases). Trimming pared 2 bases from V and 0 bases from J, leaving 13 bases between. Per the germline V gene, CDR1 is SEHNR and CDR2 is FQNEAQ (reference sequence). The CDR3 totals 16 residues. CDR3 sequence: CASSLPGEGVNTEAFF. The CDR3 nucleotides are TGTGCCAGCAGCTTACCAGGGGAGGGGGTGAACACTGAAGCTTTCTTT.

The chain couples TRBV15 to TRBJ2-7; maybe TRBD1 (6 bases). Trimming took off 5 bases at V and 1 base at J, with 18 bases between the two ends. CDR3 length equals 16 residues. Germline CDR1 LNHNV, CDR2 YYDKDF (reference sequence). The CDR3 is CATSGFPTGISYEQYF. The CDR3 DNA follows: TGTGCCACCAGCGGGTTTCCGACAGGTATTTCCTACGAGCAGTACTTC.

The chain employs TRBV5-5 and TRBJ2-2; the D is unclear. The CDR3 totals 17 residues. Between the trimmed V and J ends, which lost 2 bases and 5 bases, there was a span of 19 bases. Per germline, CDR1 SGHKS and CDR2 YYEKEE (reference sequence). The DNA of the CDR3 is TGTGCCAGCAGCTTTGCCACAGCTTGGTCCTATACCGGGGAGCTGTTTTTT. This sequence encodes CASSFATAWSYTGELFF.

The chain is built from TRBV2 and TRBJ2-7, with D perhaps matching TRBD2 (6 bases). V was clipped by 6 bases and J by 3 bases, with 21 bases between them. The germline V gene has CDR1 SNHLY and CDR2 FYNNEI. The CDR3 extends over 16 amino acids. This chain's CDR3 is CASSLDRGGTSYEQYF. Written as DNA, the CDR3 is TGTGCCAGCAGCCTCGACCGGGGCGGGACCAGCTACGAGCAGTACTTC.

This clone appeared a few times. The J gene is TRBJ2-3, the V gene TRBV7-8, with D perhaps being TRBD1 or TRBD2 (5 bases each). The germline V gene encodes CDR1 SGHVS and CDR2 FQNEAQ. V shed 4 bases and J shed 13 bases, with 12 bases lying between them. The CDR3 consists of 11 residues. This CDR3 reads CASSSRDLKYF. CDR3 coding DNA: TGTGCCAGCAGCTCCCGGGACCTGAAGTATTTT.

This chain uses TRBV15 with TRBJ1-5; D remains ambiguous. The germline V gene has CDR1 LNHNV and CDR2 YYDKDF (reference sequence). The CDR3 has 16 residues. The V end lost 1 base, the J end lost 5 bases, and 15 bases lay between the germline ends. Here the CDR3 DNA reads TGTGCCACCAGCAGAGCGAGCGGCAGACTTGATCAGCCCCAGCATTTT. Translating gives CATSRASGRLDQPQHF.

The CDR3 sequence: CASMKDASNEQYF. CDR3 in DNA: TGTGCCAGTATGAAAGATGCGTCAAACGAGCAGTACTTC. The chain carries TRBV19 and TRBJ2-7; no reliable D call. The V gene lost 7 bases and the J gene lost 5 bases, with 15 bases spanning the gap. The CDR3 length is 13 residues. From germline, CDR1 is LNHDA and CDR2 SQIVND (reference sequence).

V is TRBV6-5 and J is TRBJ1-1; 8 bases are a match to TRBD1. J gave up 4 bases and V 0 bases, and 4 bases lay outside the gene matches. This CDR3 has 15 residues. The V gene's germline CDR1 is MNHEY and CDR2 SVGAGI. In DNA, the CDR3 is TGTGCCAGCAGTTACTCAGGAACAGGGGGCACTGAAGCTTTCTTT. It is translated as CASSYSGTGGTEAFF.

This chain connects TRBV6-6 to TRBJ1-2, with 7 bases matching TRBD1. V lost 8 bases, J lost 8 bases, and 17 bases stayed unmatched. The CDR3 loop spans 15 amino acids. The germline V gene encodes CDR1 MNHNY and CDR2 SVGAGI (reference sequence). CDR3 protein: CASGGDRVGNEGYTF. DNA of the CDR3: TGTGCCAGCGGGGGTGACAGGGTGGGGAATGAGGGCTACACCTTC.

The CDR3 coding sequence is TGCGCCAGTTCGGCTCAGTACGAGCAGTACTTC. Translation gives CASSAQYEQYF. The chain has TRBV5-1 and TRBJ2-7; D gene unclear. CDR3 length: 11 amino acids. Trimming left V 8 bases short and J 4 bases short, with 10 bases between. Looked up from germline, CDR1 is SGHRS and CDR2 is YFSETQ.

The gene calls are TRBV9 and TRBJ1-1; TRBD1 matches 8 bases. After removal of 4 bases from V and 1 base from J, the junction contained 6 bases not matched to a gene. There are 15 residues in the CDR3. Germline-derived CDR1 and CDR2 are SGDLS and YYNGEE. CDR3: CASSPWTGSNTEAFF. The CDR3 DNA sequence: TGTGCCAGCAGCCCCTGGACAGGGTCGAACACTGAAGCTTTCTTT.

The CDR3 protein is CSVEIVGNYGYTF. The CDR3 DNA follows: TGCAGCGTTGAAATCGTGGGAAACTATGGCTACACCTTC. The V call is TRBV29-1, the J call TRBJ1-2; D not resolved. Germline-derived CDR1 and CDR2 are SQVTM and ANQGSEA. V lost 2 bases and J 2 bases, leaving 9 bases between the germline ends. There are 13 residues in the CDR3.